Below are 31 T cell receptor beta chains sequenced from a single sample in a study of shared clonotypes between healthy human individuals. TCRdb's copy holds only in-frame clones and misses some; the assay was immunoSEQ multiplex PCR. Of 2 million to 2.5 million clones in the sample, approximately 95% were seen once. The sequenced sample was naive CD4+ T cells from PBMCs. Indicated subset: CD45RA+ positively selected. These receptors all come from a man between 18 and 29 years old in good health. Some clones in this sample may be carry-over from other donors' samples.

This chain uses TRBV14 with TRBJ2-7; D is perhaps TRBD1 or TRBD2 (5 bases each). This CDR3 has 14 amino acids. The germline V gene has CDR1 SGHDN and CDR2 FVKESK. Trimming took 2 bases from V and 7 from J, leaving 15 bases between them. CDR3 coding DNA: TGTGCCAGCAGCCAATGGGACGGACTCACTGAGCAGTACTTC. The encoded protein is CASSQWDGLTEQYF.

This chain connects TRBV27 to TRBJ2-7; perhaps TRBD1 as D (5 bases). The CDR3 is made up of 13 amino acids. The V gene's germline CDR1 is MNHEY and CDR2 SMNVEV (reference sequence). The V gene lost 2 bases and the J gene lost 3 bases, with 8 bases spanning the gap. The CDR3: CASSLRQNYEQYF. The CDR3 nucleotides read TGTGCCAGCAGTTTACGACAGAACTACGAGCAGTACTTC.

This clone was picked up one time. The rearrangement links TRBV7-2 to TRBJ1-1; no definite D call. The CDR3 has 15 residues. Germline V gene data show CDR1 as SGHTA and CDR2 as FQGNSA. With 0 bases removed from V and 0 bases from J, the gap between germline ends came to 8 bases. In DNA, the CDR3 is TGTGCCAGCAGCTTAGCGGGCCGGATGAACACTGAAGCTTTCTTT. It yields the protein CASSLAGRMNTEAFF. The full variable domain, with the rest looked up from reference TRBV7-2 and TRBJ1-1, is GAGVSQSPSNKVTEKGKDVELRCDPISGHTALYWYRQSLGQGLEFLIYFQGNSAPDKSGLPSDRFSAERTGGSVSTLTIQRTQQEDSAVYLCASSLAGRMNTEAFFGQGTRLTVV.

The chain links TRBV30 to TRBJ2-7; 10 bases align to TRBD1. The V gene end was trimmed by 2 bases and the J gene end by 7 bases; junction bases not matched to a gene: 8. Germline V lookup: CDR1 GTSNPN, CDR2 SVGIG (reference sequence). The CDR3 runs to 14 residues. The DNA for the CDR3 is TGTGCCTGGAGTCCGGACAGGGGGATCTTGGAGCAGTACTTC. Translation gives CAWSPDRGILEQYF.

The V and J genes are TRBV28 and TRBJ1-2; D is ambiguous. Between the trimmed V and J ends, which lost 6 bases and 0 bases, there was a span of 11 bases. Germline V gene sequence: CDR1 MDHEN, CDR2 SYDVKM. CDR3 length equals 14 residues. The CDR3 reads CASREGSANYGYTF. The CDR3 DNA reads as TGTGCCAGCAGAGAGGGATCCGCTAACTATGGCTACACCTTC.

To note about this clone: Other nucleotide sequences from this sample produce the same CDR3. The chain is built from TRBV6-1 and TRBJ1-1; D not resolved. This CDR3 is built from 12 residues. Germline V gene lookup returns CDR1 MNHNS and CDR2 SASEGT. V was cut by 5 bases and J by 4 bases, with 8 bases left in between. CDR3 sequence: CASSPVGTEAFF. The CDR3 DNA reads TGTGCCAGCAGTCCAGTGGGCACTGAAGCTTTCTTT.

V is TRBV1 and J is TRBJ2-7; the table's D gene call, TRBD1, was not cross checked with the DNA. TRBV1 corresponds to a pseudogene. The CDR3 runs 13 residues. CDR3 in amino acids: CTSSVCTYYEQYF. The DNA for the CDR3 is TGCACCAGCAGCGTTTGCACATACTACGAGCAGTACTTC.

The rearrangement uses TRBV6-1 and TRBJ1-1; D unresolved. Looked up from germline, CDR1 is MNHNS and CDR2 is SASEGT. The CDR3 spans 13 residues. V was cut by 5 bases and J by 5 bases, with 12 bases left in between. The CDR3 loop is CASSSQSGTEAFF. The CDR3 bases are TGTGCCAGCAGTTCCCAGAGCGGGACTGAAGCTTTCTTT.

The J gene is TRBJ1-4, the V gene TRBV4-1; possibly TRBD1 for D (5 bases). The length of the CDR3 is 13 residues. The V end was cut by 10 bases, the J end by 5 bases, with 14 bases between. CDR1 and CDR2 (germline): MGHRA, YSYEKL. The CDR3 sequence: CATGRSLNEKLFF. Here the CDR3 DNA reads TGCGCCACAGGGCGCAGCCTCAATGAAAAACTGTTTTTT.

The count of this clone is one. This chain connects TRBV2 to TRBJ2-1; 12 bases fit TRBD2. CDR3 length: 14 residues. The germline V gene has CDR1 SNHLY and CDR2 FYNNEI. With 6 bases clipped from V and 8 bases from J, the junction kept 5 bases outside the gene matches. This CDR3 reads CASRTSGSSHEQFF. CDR3 nucleotide sequence: TGTGCCAGCAGGACTAGCGGGAGCTCGCATGAGCAGTTCTTC. Full variable domain (remainder filled in from reference TRBV2 and TRBJ2-1): EPEVTQTPSHQVTQMGQEVILRCVPISNHLYFYWYRQILGQKVEFLVSFYNNEISEKSEIFDDQFSVERPDGSNFTLKIRSTKLEDSAMYFCASRTSGSSHEQFFGPGTRLTVL.

This clone was recorded once. The chain employs TRBV27 and TRBJ1-1, with D possibly being TRBD1 (5 bases). The CDR3 extends over 13 amino acids. V was trimmed by 8 bases and J by 11 bases, leaving 21 bases between them. Germline assignment: CDR1 MNHEY and CDR2 SMNVEV (reference sequence). CDR3 loop: CASGEKRGTGAFF. As DNA, the CDR3 is TGTGCCAGCGGCGAAAAACGGGGGACCGGGGCTTTCTTT.

The V call is TRBV5-4, the J call TRBJ2-3; 9 nucleotides agree with TRBD1. V shed 4 bases, J shed 6 bases, and the junction held 3 bases outside the gene matches. The germline gives CDR1 SGHNT, CDR2 YYREEE (reference sequence). This CDR3 spans 13 amino acids. This CDR3 reads CASSNRGRDTQYF. In DNA form, the CDR3 reads TGTGCCAGCAGCAACAGGGGGCGGGATACGCAGTATTTT.

This clone was seen a single time. The V call is TRBV5-1, the J call TRBJ2-7; D is uncertain. The germline V and J ends were trimmed by 4 bases and 2 bases, with 19 bases remaining between them. The CDR3 totals 16 residues. Germline V lookup: CDR1 SGHRS, CDR2 YFSETQ. CDR3: CASSIFSATVAYEQYF. The CDR3 DNA sequence: TGCGCCAGCAGCATCTTCAGTGCTACCGTCGCCTACGAGCAGTACTTC.

The chain employs TRBV6-5 and TRBJ1-5, with D unclear. This CDR3 is 14 amino acids long. The germline CDR1 and CDR2 sequences are MNHEY and SVGAGI. Trimming stripped 5 bases from V and 3 bases from J, with 11 bases between. As DNA, the CDR3 is TGTGCCAGCAGTACTCACAAGGTCAATCAGCCCCAGCATTTT. Amino acid sequence: CASSTHKVNQPQHF.

The chain recombines TRBV30 with TRBJ2-6; no clear D. The CDR3 is 11 residues long. The V and J ends lost 1 base and 5 bases respectively, with 0 bases between them. Germline V gene sequence: CDR1 GTSNPN, CDR2 SVGIG (reference sequence). CDR3 DNA: TGTGCCTGGAGTGGGGCCAACGTCCTGACTTTC. Amino acids: CAWSGANVLTF.

The V gene is TRBV15, the J gene TRBJ2-5; a possible D gene is TRBD1 (6 bases). The CDR3 sequence is 13 residues long. Germline loops: CDR1 LNHNV, CDR2 YYDKDF (reference sequence). The V gene lost 3 bases and the J gene lost 8 bases, with 13 bases spanning the gap. CDR3 in amino acids: CATSREKQGTQYF. The CDR3 DNA follows: TGTGCCACCAGCAGGGAGAAACAGGGAACCCAGTACTTC.

V and J are TRBV5-1 and TRBJ2-1; 12 bases match TRBD2. The CDR3 runs 18 residues. V dropped 3 bases and J dropped 0; count of bases not matched to a gene: 7. Germline lookup yields CDR1 SGHRS and CDR2 YFSETQ. In DNA form, the CDR3 reads TGCGCCAGCAGCTCGGGGACTAGCGGGTGGAGCTCCTACAATGAGCAGTTCTTC. Translating it yields CASSSGTSGWSSYNEQFF. Based on the CDR3 plus reference TRBV5-1 and TRBJ2-1, the full variable domain is KAGVTQTPRYLIKTRGQQVTLSCSPISGHRSVSWYQQTPGQGLQFLFEYFSETQRNKGNFPGRFSGRQFSNSRSEMNVSTLELGDSALYLCASSSGTSGWSSYNEQFFGPGTRLTVL.

This clone came up once. V usage is TRBV21-1 and J usage is TRBJ2-3; the D segment call TRBD2 is taken from the table without a DNA check. TRBV21-1 is a pseudogene segment. This CDR3 contains 16 residues. The CDR3 sequence is CGPIDRGLAGTDTQYF. CDR3 nucleotide sequence: TGTGGCCCCATCGATCGGGGACTAGCGGGCACAGATACGCAGTATTTT.

Only one count was recorded for this clone. This chain connects TRBV21-1 to TRBJ1-2. TRBV21-1 is a pseudogene locus. CDR3 length: 9 amino acids. Here the CDR3 reads CASSYGYTF. The CDR3 DNA reads TGTGCCAGCAGCTATGGCTACACCTTC.

The rearrangement uses TRBV18 and TRBJ1-1, with a tentative D call TRBD1 (5 bases). The V and J ends lost 2 bases and 4 bases respectively, with 8 bases between them. The CDR3 has 13 residues. Germline CDR1 KGHSH, CDR2 LQKENI. CDR3 loop: CASSPGTSTEAFF. The CDR3 coding sequence is TGTGCCAGCTCACCAGGGACCTCCACTGAAGCTTTCTTT.

The V call is TRBV6-1, the J call TRBJ1-2; no clear D gene. V lost 4 bases and J lost 5, with 11 bases in between. Germline CDR1 MNHNS, CDR2 SASEGT. CDR3 length: 13 residues. The CDR3 loop reads CASSAGVGYGYTF. The CDR3 DNA follows: TGTGCCAGCAGTGCCGGGGTAGGGTATGGCTACACCTTC.

The V gene is TRBV27, the J gene TRBJ1-3; D call uncertain. Between the trimmed V and J ends, which lost 6 bases and 2 bases, there was a span of 8 bases. This CDR3 has 13 amino acids. Germline V lookup: CDR1 MNHEY, CDR2 SMNVEV (reference sequence). The CDR3 nucleotides read TGTGCCAGCAGGGAAAGGGCTGGAAACACCATATATTTT. Translating it yields CASRERAGNTIYF.

The V gene is TRBV9, the J gene TRBJ2-3; D is possibly TRBD1 or TRBD2 (5 bases each). V lost 0 bases and J lost 1, with 12 bases in between. This CDR3 is built from 16 residues. CDR1 is SGDLS and CDR2 is YYNGEE in the germline V gene. CDR3 amino acids: CASSVARRGGTDTQYF. CDR3 bases: TGTGCCAGCAGCGTAGCACGGCGAGGGGGCACAGATACGCAGTATTTT.

V gene TRBV2 combines with J gene TRBJ1-2; 11 nucleotides match TRBD1. Germline CDR1 SNHLY, CDR2 FYNNEI. The CDR3 runs 13 residues. The ends lost 7 bases at V and 13 bases at J; junction bases unmatched: 11. CDR3 protein: CASTSRDRGSTTF. The CDR3 DNA is TGTGCCAGCACCTCCCGGGACAGGGGGTCTACCACCTTC.

The chain carries TRBV2 and TRBJ2-5; no reliable D call. Trimming pared 8 bases from V and 4 bases from J, leaving 17 bases between. Germline V lookup: CDR1 SNHLY, CDR2 FYNNEI. The CDR3 sequence is 14 residues long. CDR3 region: CASWVGTGGETQYF. The CDR3 bases are TGTGCCAGCTGGGTTGGAACGGGTGGAGAGACCCAGTACTTC.

The V call is TRBV2, the J call TRBJ1-1; D is unresolved. Between the trimmed V and J ends, which lost 7 bases and 1 base, there was a span of 13 bases. Germline-derived CDR1 and CDR2 are SNHLY and FYNNEI. The CDR3 runs 14 residues. CDR3 nucleotide sequence: TGTGCCAGCATTCTCCAACGTAGGAACACTGAAGCTTTCTTT. It encodes CASILQRRNTEAFF.

CDR3 region: CASSSLVAKGQEQYF. The CDR3 DNA follows: TGTGCCAGCAGCTCATTAGTCGCGAAGGGGCAGGAGCAGTACTTC. The chain has TRBV11-2 and TRBJ2-7; D perhaps matches TRBD1 (5 bases). Germline CDR1 SGHAT, CDR2 FQNNGV. CDR3 size: 15 residues. The ends were cut back, 4 bases at V and 7 bases at J, with 20 bases in the middle.

The genes are TRBV4-3 and TRBJ2-4; D perhaps matches TRBD1 (6 bases). The CDR3 contains 13 residues. V lost 0 bases to trimming and J lost 13 bases, with 13 bases between them. Germline-derived CDR1 and CDR2 are LGHNA and YSLEER. CDR3 sequence (DNA): TGCGCCAGCAGCCAAGAGGTCAGGGGCATGCAGTACTTC. Its protein product is CASSQEVRGMQYF.

The chain carries TRBV7-9 and TRBJ2-5, with 8 bases fitting TRBD1. Germline V gene sequence: CDR1 SEHNR, CDR2 FQNEAQ (reference sequence). The CDR3 has 14 amino acids. The ends lost 6 bases at V and 4 bases at J; junction bases unmatched: 7. The CDR3 spells CASSLQGGTETQYF. CDR3 coding DNA: TGTGCCAGCAGTTTACAGGGGGGTACAGAGACCCAGTACTTC.

The chain has TRBV25-1 and TRBJ2-5; D assignment may be TRBD1 or TRBD2 (6 bases each). Germline CDR1 MGHDK, CDR2 SYGVNS. The CDR3 runs to 16 residues. Trimming stripped 3 bases from V and 2 bases from J, with 16 bases between. This CDR3 reads CASSDHQGTRQETQYF. CDR3 coding DNA: TGTGCCAGCAGTGATCATCAGGGGACTCGGCAAGAGACCCAGTACTTC.

This clone was seen once. DNA of the CDR3: TGTGCCAGCCGCCCCACTGGTGCCTCTGGAAACACCATATATTTT. Its translation is CASRPTGASGNTIYF. The rearrangement joins TRBV5-5 to TRBJ1-3; D remains unclear. The CDR3 runs 15 residues. Germline V CDR1 and CDR2: SGHKS, YYEKEE (reference sequence). V lost 7 bases and J lost 0, with 14 bases in between.